What follows are 27 T cell receptor beta chains derived from one specimen sequenced in a study of siplizumab effects on memory and regulatory T cells. Using immunoSEQ multiplex PCR, the repertoire was profiled, and TCRdb retains in-frame clones only, with some absent. The top ten hold less than 1.5% of the sample, which has around 95,000 clones, about 94% seen once. Sequenced input: non-Treg CD4+ T cells sorted from blood. These receptor sequences come from a human donor in good health.

The rearrangement links TRBV7-9 to TRBJ1-5; perhaps TRBD1 as D (5 bases). V was shortened by 1 base and J by 10 bases, with 11 bases between the two germline ends. Germline CDR1 is SEHNR and CDR2 is FQNEAQ (reference sequence). CDR3 length equals 13 residues. CDR3 sequence (DNA): TGTGCCAGCAGCTTAGGATTAGACAGTCCCCAGCATTTT. This gives the protein CASSLGLDSPQHF.

The chain has TRBV18 and TRBJ2-7; the D gene is possibly TRBD2 (5 bases). The V end lost 0 bases, the J end lost 5 bases, and 14 bases lay between the germline ends. CDR3 length: 15 residues. CDR1 and CDR2 (germline): KGHSH, LQKENI. The CDR3 region is CASSPPVPGGDEQYF. The CDR3 region has the DNA TGTGCCAGCTCACCACCGGTGCCTGGAGGCGACGAGCAGTACTTC.

In DNA form, the CDR3 reads TGTGCCATTCGGAAAGAGACAGGGCTCTATGGCTACACCTTC. Protein product: CAIRKETGLYGYTF. V gene TRBV10-3 combines with J gene TRBJ1-2, with 7 bases that match TRBD1. Germline CDR1 ENHRY, CDR2 SYGVKD. J was trimmed by 4 bases and V by 9 bases; bases with no gene match: 11. The CDR3 has 14 amino acids.

This clone was seen a single time. The rearrangement joins TRBV7-2 to TRBJ2-3; D possibly matches TRBD1 or TRBD2 (5 bases each). Trimming pared 0 bases from V and 11 bases from J, leaving 21 bases between. The germline V gene has CDR1 SGHTA and CDR2 FQGNSA. The CDR3 has 16 amino acids. The DNA for the CDR3 is TGTGCCAGCAGCTTAGCAGGGCTGGGGCCGGAGAGGGGGCAGTATTTT. This translates into CASSLAGLGPERGQYF.

V is TRBV25-1 and J is TRBJ1-5; D is uncertain. Trimming removed 4 bases from V and 5 bases from J, with 9 bases in between. The CDR3 is 13 amino acids. The germline gives CDR1 MGHDK, CDR2 SYGVNS. This chain's CDR3 is CASSGARDQPQHF. CDR3 coding DNA: TGTGCCAGCAGTGGGGCAAGAGATCAGCCCCAGCATTTT.

This clone was observed a single time. The chain links TRBV19 to TRBJ2-7, with a possible D match to TRBD2 (7 bases). The length of the CDR3 is 13 residues. With 6 bases removed from V and 3 bases from J, the gap between germline ends came to 12 bases. CDR1 is LNHDA, CDR2 SQIVND, per germline (reference sequence). The CDR3 region is CASRRGGGYEQYF. The DNA of the CDR3 is TGTGCCAGTAGGAGGGGAGGGGGCTACGAGCAGTACTTC.

This chain connects TRBV7-9 to TRBJ2-1; D is unclear. Germline CDR1 and CDR2: SEHNR and FQNEAQ (reference sequence). Trimming stripped 3 bases from V and 0 bases from J, with 6 bases between. This CDR3 region has 14 residues. This CDR3 reads CASSFSSSYNEQFF. CDR3 coding DNA: TGTGCCAGCAGCTTCAGCAGCTCCTACAATGAGCAGTTCTTC.

This chain joins TRBV28 and TRBJ1-1; the D is unclear. Germline CDR1 is MDHEN and CDR2 is SYDVKM. The CDR3 runs to 14 residues. V lost 6 bases to trimming and J lost 6 bases, with 17 bases between them. CDR3 nucleotides: TGTGCCAGCAGACCTACAACCTTCCGACCTGAAGCTTTCTTT. Its protein is CASRPTTFRPEAFF.

CDR3 in amino acids: CASSLRLRNTEAFF. The CDR3 DNA reads TGTGCCAGCAGTCTCCGACTCCGTAACACTGAAGCTTTCTTT. The chain is built from TRBV28 and TRBJ1-1; the D is unclear. In germline, CDR1 is MDHEN, CDR2 SYDVKM. V was clipped by 5 bases and J by 2 bases, with 12 bases between them. The CDR3 is made up of 14 amino acids.

The chain carries TRBV15 and TRBJ2-3; 9 nucleotides align to TRBD2. Per germline, CDR1 LNHNV and CDR2 YYDKDF (reference sequence). V was clipped by 7 bases and J by 8 bases; unmatched bases: 19. There are 17 residues in the CDR3. CDR3 loop: CATTPPSAGGPGGTQYF. CDR3 bases: TGTGCCACCACCCCCCCGTCAGCGGGGGGCCCGGGGGGTACGCAGTATTTT.

The chain carries TRBV15 and TRBJ2-7; D is perhaps TRBD1 (6 bases). V gave up 4 bases and J gave up 7 bases, with 17 bases separating them. The CDR3 has 14 residues. Germline V gene lookup returns CDR1 LNHNV and CDR2 YYDKDF (reference sequence). CDR3 sequence reads: CATSIGQPKREQYF. Here the CDR3 DNA reads TGTGCCACCAGCATTGGACAGCCAAAGAGGGAGCAGTACTTC.

V usage is TRBV11-2 and J usage is TRBJ1-3, with 7 bases lining up with TRBD1. The CDR3 loop spans 15 amino acids. Looked up from germline, CDR1 is SGHAT and CDR2 is FQNNGV. The junction had 1 base not matched to a gene; V was cut back by 1 base and J by 1 base. This chain's CDR3 is CASSLVRGSGNTIYF. DNA for the CDR3: TGTGCCAGCAGCTTAGTCAGGGGGTCTGGAAACACCATATATTTT.

This chain links TRBV7-2 with TRBJ2-7; perhaps TRBD2 as D (6 bases). CDR1 is SGHTA, CDR2 FQGNSA, per germline. The V gene lost 5 bases and the J gene lost 6 bases, with 23 bases spanning the gap. The CDR3 spans 16 residues. CDR3 DNA: TGTGCCAGCAGCCTAGTAGGTAGCGGAGGACTGTCCGAGCAGTACTTC. Translated: CASSLVGSGGLSEQYF.

Only one count was recorded for this clone. The J gene is TRBJ2-5, the V gene TRBV4-1; TRBD2 aligns across 8 bases. Germline V lookup: CDR1 MGHRA, CDR2 YSYEKL. The CDR3 runs 15 residues. The V and J ends lost 0 bases and 6 bases, in that order; junction bases with no gene match: 6. This chain's CDR3 is CASSQDRGGRQTQYF. CDR3 coding DNA: TGCGCCAGCAGCCAAGATCGGGGGGGCAGACAGACCCAGTACTTC.

The chain has TRBV5-5 and TRBJ2-1, with 13 nucleotides matching TRBD2. CDR1 and CDR2 (germline): SGHKS, YYEKEE (reference sequence). This CDR3 region has 18 residues. V dropped 5 bases and J dropped 5; count of bases not matched to a gene: 13. CDR3 sequence (DNA): TGTGCCAGCAGTACCGGGACTAGCGGGATTCTGTTAGACAATGAGCAGTTCTTC. The encoded protein is CASSTGTSGILLDNEQFF.

This clone has a single count. The chain uses TRBV20-1 and TRBJ2-3; the D is unclear. This CDR3 is built from 11 residues. Deletions cut 4 bases from V and 4 bases from J, with 6 bases between. Germline V gives CDR1 DFQATT, CDR2 SNEGSKA (reference sequence). The CDR3 reads CSATGADTQYF. As DNA, the CDR3 is TGCAGTGCTACGGGCGCAGATACGCAGTATTTT.

This chain uses TRBV7-3 with TRBJ1-3; tentative D call: TRBD1 (6 bases). The V end was cut by 5 bases, the J end by 7 bases, with 6 bases between. The CDR3 totals 11 residues. The germline V gene encodes CDR1 SGHTA and CDR2 FQGTGA. The CDR3 DNA follows: TGTGCCAGCAGCAGGGGGAACACCATATATTTT. Translated, it gives CASSRGNTIYF.

V usage is TRBV5-1 and J usage is TRBJ2-3, with no clear D. The CDR3 runs to 14 residues. The germline V and J ends were trimmed by 4 bases and 1 base, with 10 bases remaining between them. Germline V gene data show CDR1 as SGHRS and CDR2 as YFSETQ. The CDR3 DNA reads TGCGCCAGCAGCCCGCCCCAGGGCACAGATACGCAGTATTTT. Translation: CASSPPQGTDTQYF.

This rearrangement joins TRBV7-8 to TRBJ2-5, with D uncertain. The J call may be in error: the DNA end matches TRBJ2-7 better. Germline CDR1 SGHVS, CDR2 FQNEAQ. This CDR3 spans 14 amino acids. CDR3 nucleotides: TGTGCCAGCAGCTTAGTTTTGGAGTGGGGCGAGCAGTACTTC. Its protein product is CASSLVLEWGEQYF.

The V call is TRBV6-1, the J call TRBJ2-2; 7 bases are shared with TRBD1. The V and J ends lost 5 bases and 4 bases, in that order; junction bases with no gene match: 7. The CDR3 is made up of 15 amino acids. Germline CDR1 MNHNS, CDR2 SASEGT. The CDR3 loop reads CASSQGTALTGELFF. CDR3 bases: TGTGCCAGCAGTCAAGGGACAGCCCTCACCGGGGAGCTGTTTTTT.

The genes are TRBV5-4 and TRBJ1-4; 12 nucleotides align to TRBD1. Germline values: CDR1 SGHNT, CDR2 YYREEE (reference sequence). The CDR3 consists of 16 residues. The V and J ends lost 4 bases and 7 bases, in that order; junction bases with no gene match: 8. CDR3 coding DNA: TGTGCCAGCAGCCAAGCAGGGACAGGGGGCGGTGAAAAACTGTTTTTT. This sequence encodes CASSQAGTGGGEKLFF.

J is TRBJ2-1 and V is TRBV29-1; tentatively, D is TRBD1 or TRBD2 (5 bases each). CDR1 is SQVTM, CDR2 ANQGSEA, per germline. Between the trimmed V and J ends, which lost 7 bases and 13 bases, there was a span of 17 bases. The length of the CDR3 is 11 residues. This CDR3 is CSGDPWGQQFF. In DNA, the CDR3 is TGCAGCGGGGACCCTTGGGGTCAACAGTTCTTC.

V usage is TRBV14 and J usage is TRBJ2-5; unclear D gene. With 1 base removed from V and 4 bases from J, the gap between germline ends came to 10 bases. Germline CDR1 reads SGHDN; CDR2 reads FVKESK. This CDR3 has 14 residues. The CDR3 coding sequence is TGTGCCAGCAGCCAAGCTTGGAGAGGAGAGACCCAGTACTTC. Translated, it gives CASSQAWRGETQYF.

V usage is TRBV29-1 and J usage is TRBJ2-7; the D is unclear. CDR3 length: 10 residues. The ends were cut back, 4 bases at V and 7 bases at J, with 8 bases in the middle. Germline loops: CDR1 SQVTM, CDR2 ANQGSEA. The CDR3 spells CSVGSPEQYF. For the CDR3, the DNA is TGCAGCGTTGGGTCACCAGAGCAGTACTTC.

Here the CDR3 DNA reads TGTGCCAGCAGCCTTATGTCAGGGTACGAGCAGTACTTC. It specifies CASSLMSGYEQYF. The V gene is TRBV7-8, the J gene TRBJ2-7, with D possibly being TRBD1 (5 bases). Germline values: CDR1 SGHVS, CDR2 FQNEAQ. This CDR3 comprises 13 residues. V was shortened by 5 bases and J by 4 bases, with 12 bases between the two germline ends.

The chain carries TRBV21-1 and TRBJ1-1; TRBD1, the D gene given by the table, was not confirmed from the DNA. TRBV21-1 is marked as a pseudogene. CDR3 length equals 12 residues. The CDR3, as DNA: TGTGCCAGCAGCAAAGACAGGGGAGTAGCTTTCTTT. This encodes CASSKDRGVAFF.

The rearrangement links TRBV5-4 to TRBJ2-7; 7 bases fit TRBD1. The CDR3 length is 14 residues. J gave up 2 bases and V 4 bases, and 6 bases lay outside the gene matches. The germline V gene has CDR1 SGHNT and CDR2 YYREEE (reference sequence). CDR3 residues: CASSIDRETYEQYF. CDR3 bases: TGTGCCAGCAGCATAGACAGGGAGACCTACGAGCAGTACTTC.